This T cell receptor (beta chain) was captured by sequencing in a study of tumor and adjacent non-tumor tissue in lung cancer. TCRbeta libraries were built with three rounds of nested PCR, modified from ARM-PCR. A single record per CDR3 protein comes from TCRdb applying MiXCR to the multiplex PCR reads. This table has 220,000 or so distinct CDR3 sequences, about 71% appearing once. The CDR3 has 15 residues. CDR1 and CDR2 (germline): SGHAT, FQNNGV. On this clonotype: One end of the junction does not line up with germline, which may come from a read error.

The template was RNA from unsorted bulk tissue. This TCR was recovered from a man in his sixties with non-small cell lung cancer. The J gene is TRBJ2-1, the V gene TRBV11-2, with D hard to call. Sequenced material: lung tumor tissue. CDR3 protein: CTSSINPSSGAEQFF. The CDR3 coding sequence is TGTACCAGCAGCATAAATCCCTCGTCGGGCGCTGAGCAGTTCTTC.